This entry features one T cell receptor beta chain sequence. This clone was observed once. Its specific antigen is unknown. No base quality information exists; no much larger clone differs at one position. Using the deep immunoSEQ assay, TCR CDR3 regions were amplified from genomic DNA by multiplex PCR. Extracted genomic DNA from each cell subset was spread evenly across all wells of several immunoSEQ 96-well plates, with each plate serving as a replicate. For sorted subsets, each replicate PCR was loaded with about 200 ng genomic DNA, equivalent to 25,000 to 35,000 T cell genomes. The purified libraries were quantified using a Qubit 3.0 fluorometer, sized with a Bioanalyzer 2100, and then quantified again using the KAPA Library Quantification kit. Every immunoSEQ 96-well plate was sequenced on a dedicated single-read 150-cycle Illumina NextSeq 550 flow cell. In the paper's pipeline: Because only junctional sequences without quality scores were contained in the immunoSEQ output, filtering matching that applied to full-length reads could not be performed. To assign V/J genes and CDR3, sequences were annotated using PyIR, a Python wrapper for IgBLAST v1.9, with IMGT germline references. Reads were removed for weak V/J assignments (E-value above 1e-6), missing CDR3, stop codons, out-of-frame junctions, or ambiguous translated residues. A V3J clonotype was defined by an identical inferred V gene, J gene, and CDR3 amino acid sequence. Percentage overlap between repertoires was computed as shared unique clonotypes divided by the size of the smaller repertoire. Three approaches were used to assess repertoire richness: RTK rarefaction, the Chao1 estimator, and Recon v2.1 estimates of unobserved clonotypes. Generation probabilities were computed with OLGA for all TCRbeta clonotypes obtained by the gDNA method from several donors. This immuneACCESS table, as held by TCRdb, lists in-frame sequences with V and J called but not all clones. Of the missing ones, under half trace to an unresolved V gene in checked studies; the others have no known cause. V and J calls and clone size are given by that table; D and trimming were obtained from the DNA. The sample includes around 2.1 million clones, with more than 85% observed a single time. The leading ten clones occupy roughly 1.8% of the sample.

The sample comes from a study of shared clonotypes between healthy human individuals (dated by TCRdb to between 2020 and 2021). For the study in its entirety: The cohort comprised a couple of women and a few men aged 18 to 49 years. For each donor, three plates each were used for CD4 naive and CD4 memory, two plates were used for CD8 naive, and one plate was used for CD8 memory. To estimate repertoire size and how much clonotype sharing occurs between individuals, the study deeply sequenced the blood TCR repertoires of about five healthy adults. To increase sequencing depth and limit assay-specific biases, different laboratories used diverse techniques to prepare libraries and sequence TCR repertoires. Each donor's leukapheresis produced roughly between roughly 0.85 and 9.5 billion PBMCs. What the study reported, not specific to this receptor: Rarefaction of sorted-subset datasets indicated incomplete sequencing despite the large sequencing depth. The small number of donors limited the genetic and exposure-history diversity represented. Compared with non-shared clonotypes, the clonotypes found in all four sorted-subset donors had higher generation probabilities. Pairwise subsampling indicated that sequencing depth was expected to affect the degree of clonotype sharing among donors. Naive subsets generally had larger estimated clonotype richness than memory subsets did. Sharing across a few donors was observed for roughly 5.4% of naive CD4, 3% to 3.5% of naive CD8, 2% to 2.5% of memory CD4, and roughly 0.43% of memory CD8 clonotypes. Sampling was restricted to blood, and TCR repertoires in tissue are likely to differ from TCR repertoires in blood.

CD8 naive samples consisted of CD45RO-negative cells that were positively selected for CCR7, yielding a CD45RA+CCR7+ population without TemRA cells. Donors were healthy HIV-negative adults with no recently reported acute infections or vaccinations. Every donor was a Caucasian adult residing in Nashville, Tennessee, USA. Blood was collected by leukapheresis, and PBMCs were isolated by Ficoll-Histopaque density gradient centrifugation and then cryopreserved in liquid nitrogen vapor phase. Purity and quantity of every magnetically sorted T cell population were checked by analytical flow cytometry. Genomic DNA was isolated from each sorted fraction and quantified by UV absorbance on a Nanodrop 2000c. Trimming costs V 4 bases and J 4 bases, and their ends lie 11 bases apart. The germline V gene encodes CDR1 SGHRS and CDR2 YFSETQ. The CDR3 covers 13 residues, taking in both the cysteine and the phenylalanine. The only DNA kept is the CDR3, 39 bases in frame from the first base.

The chain is encoded by TRBV5-1 joined to TRBJ1-2; the D gene cannot be resolved reliably. This clonotype originated in a man between 18 and 35 years old in good health. Some clones in this sample may be carry-over from other donors' samples. The material sequenced was naive CD8+ T cells from PBMCs. The label giving this sample's cell subset or site can be read as: CD45RA+CCR7+. The DNA reads TGCGCCAGCAGCGACGGACGGCTCTATGGCTACACCTTC. This codes for CASSDGRLYGYTF.